Shown below are 12 T cell receptor beta chains from a single sample sequenced in a study of neurological immune-mediated disorders (dated by TCRdb to between 2019 and 2020). Libraries were built with 5' RACE. Sequencing took place on an Illumina HiSeq 2500. TCRdb ran its own pipeline on the public reads, namely fastp trimming at Q25 and MiXCR clone calling, and kept in-frame beta chains. Under each unique CDR3 protein, matching rows form one entry showing the most common genes and DNA. The sample table shows roughly 100,000 distinct CDR3 sequences, and 10% to 13% are seen once. The ten largest clonotypes hold under 3.5% of the sample. The time point label of this sample denotes: longitudinal time-point 3. Sample: PBMCs. The receptors stem from a female donor with HTLV-1-associated myelopathy (HAM/TSP).

The table lists this clonotype with many counts. The chain has TRBV7-2 and TRBJ2-1; 12 bases agree with TRBD2. The V gene end was trimmed by 5 bases and the J gene end by 5 bases; junction bases not matched to a gene: 7. The CDR3 length is 16 residues. Germline V gives CDR1 SGHTA, CDR2 FQGNSA. CDR3 in DNA: TGTGCCAGCAGCACAACTAGCGGGGGGCCCCACAATGAGCAGTTCTTC. Translating gives CASSTTSGGPHNEQFF.

This clonotype was counted ten times or more. The V and J genes are TRBV5-1 and TRBJ1-1; 9 bases fit TRBD1. The trim removed 4 bases at V and 3 bases at J, leaving 10 bases unmatched. The germline gives CDR1 SGHRS, CDR2 YFSETQ. This CDR3 is built from 16 residues. CDR3 nucleotides: TGCGCCAGCAGCCCCCAACAGGGGGCGAGATACACTGAAGCTTTCTTT. Its protein product is CASSPQQGARYTEAFF. Based on the CDR3 plus reference TRBV5-1 and TRBJ1-1, the full variable domain is KAGVTQTPRYLIKTRGQQVTLSCSPISGHRSVSWYQQTPGQGLQFLFEYFSETQRNKGNFPGRFSGRQFSNSRSEMNVSTLELGDSALYLCASSPQQGARYTEAFFGQGTRLTVV.

The chain recombines TRBV6-5 with TRBJ1-5; 7 bases line up with TRBD1. This CDR3 has 14 amino acids. V was clipped by 7 bases and J by 3 bases; unmatched bases: 6. Germline V gives CDR1 MNHEY, CDR2 SVGAGI. CDR3 sequence: CASTWTGDNQPQHF. CDR3 nucleotides: TGTGCCAGCACCTGGACAGGAGACAATCAGCCCCAGCATTTT.

This clonotype showed up many times. The chain joins TRBV6-2 or TRBV6-3 to TRBJ1-1; a possible D gene is TRBD1 (6 bases). This CDR3 has 14 amino acids. Germline V CDR1 and CDR2: MNHEY, SVGEGT. V was cut by 0 bases and J by 1 base, with 6 bases left in between. In nucleotides, the CDR3 is TGTGCCAGCAGTTACTCGGGGGCGAACACTGAAGCTTTCTTT. Its protein product is CASSYSGANTEAFF.

The chain recombines TRBV24-1 with TRBJ2-7; D might be TRBD2 (5 bases). CDR3 length: 14 residues. Germline V gene sequence: CDR1 KGHDR, CDR2 SFDVKD. Deletions cut 3 bases from V and 0 bases from J, with 8 bases between. The CDR3 here is CATSDSGTSYEQYF. The CDR3 DNA is TGTGCCACCAGTGATAGCGGCACCTCCTACGAGCAGTACTTC.

This clonotype was picked up many times. This chain connects TRBV10-3 to TRBJ2-1; 8 bases match TRBD1. The ends lost 4 bases at V and 4 bases at J; junction bases unmatched: 3. The germline CDR1 and CDR2 sequences are ENHRY and SYGVKD. The CDR3 is 14 residues long. The CDR3: CAISVGQGYNEQFF. The CDR3 DNA follows: TGTGCCATCAGTGTAGGACAGGGTTACAATGAGCAGTTCTTC.

Many counts were recorded for this clonotype. This chain links TRBV25-1 with TRBJ2-5; TRBD1 or TRBD2 may be the D gene (5 bases each). This CDR3 is 13 amino acids long. Germline V CDR1 and CDR2: MGHDK, SYGVNS. V gave up 10 bases and J gave up 0 bases, with 12 bases separating them. CDR3 residues: CATKGRNQETQYF. CDR3 coding DNA: TGTGCCACCAAGGGACGGAACCAAGAGACCCAGTACTTC.

The table lists this clonotype with a few counts. In DNA form, the CDR3 reads TGCAGTGCTAGAGATCATAGGGCAGCGGGGGATACGCAGTATTTT. Translation: CSARDHRAAGDTQYF. V usage is TRBV20-1 and J usage is TRBJ2-3; 7 bases match TRBD2. This CDR3 is built from 15 residues. The ends lost 0 bases at V and 6 bases at J; junction bases unmatched: 9. Germline CDR1 reads DFQATT; CDR2 reads SNEGSKA (reference sequence).

This clonotype has ten or more counts. V and J are TRBV20-1 and TRBJ1-2; D perhaps matches TRBD1 (5 bases). CDR3 size: 12 residues. The V and J ends lost 4 bases and 6 bases respectively, with 12 bases between them. The germline gives CDR1 DFQATT, CDR2 SNEGSKA (reference sequence). The CDR3 loop reads CSATLGVDGYTF. The CDR3 DNA sequence: TGCAGTGCTACTCTAGGGGTCGATGGCTACACCTTC.

The sample holds many counts of this clonotype. The chain recombines TRBV27 with TRBJ1-6; D is perhaps TRBD1 (6 bases). This CDR3 region has 16 residues. The ends were cut back, 4 bases at V and 7 bases at J, with 17 bases in the middle. Germline V lookup: CDR1 MNHEY, CDR2 SMNVEV (reference sequence). CDR3: CASSSRGGLSNSPLHF. Written as DNA, the CDR3 is TGTGCCAGCAGTTCTAGGGGGGGCCTGTCCAATTCACCCCTCCACTTT.

This clonotype was seen at least ten times. CDR3: CAISQADSYEQYF. The DNA of the CDR3 is TGTGCCATCTCCCAGGCAGACTCCTACGAGCAGTACTTC. The V gene is TRBV10-3, the J gene TRBJ2-7; D gene unclear. V was clipped by 8 bases and J by 0 bases, with 11 bases between them. The CDR3 runs 13 residues. CDR1 ENHRY and CDR2 SYGVKD come from the germline V gene.

This clonotype was picked up many times. This chain connects TRBV12-3 or TRBV12-4 to TRBJ2-7, with 11 bases fitting TRBD2. V lost 9 bases to trimming and J lost 6 bases; unmatched junction nucleotides: 7. This CDR3 comprises 13 residues. The CDR3 region is CASSSGGAGEQYF. The CDR3 coding sequence is TGTGCCAGTAGTAGCGGGGGGGCGGGCGAGCAGTACTTC.